This is a list of T cell receptor beta chains from one sample in a study of cytomegalovirus exposure and HLA in healthy donors. Data came from immunoSEQ multiplex PCR; TCRdb stores just in-frame clones and leaves some out. The table includes 90,000 to 95,000 clones, about 84% detected once. Sequencing was done on a sample of PBMCs. The receptors were gathered from a young man in good health and CMV-seronegative. Both conserved end residues are part of each CDR3. A D gene is named only where the DNA matches it firmly. Clone sizes are given selectively: once, few, many, or a class where the clone is expanded.

TRBV18	.	TRBJ1-2	.	CASSLQGGNGYTF	TGTGCCAGCTCACTCCAGGGAGGTAATGGCTACACCTTC
TRBV5-5	.	TRBJ2-2	.	CASSLGGTVRPGELFF	TGTGCCAGCAGCTTAGGAGGGACAGTTCGGCCGGGGGAGCTGTTTTTT
TRBV5-6	.	TRBJ1-3	.	CASSSGGTDTIYF	TGTGCCAGCAGCTCCGGGGGGACGGACACCATATATTTT
TRBV18	.	TRBJ1-1	.	CASSPSAGWNTEAFF	TGTGCCAGCTCACCTAGTGCAGGGTGGAACACTGAAGCTTTCTTT
TRBV21-1	.	TRBJ1-2	.	CASSIRQVGRGEGYTF	TGTGCCAGCAGCATCAGACAGGTAGGCAGGGGTGAAGGCTACACCTTC
TRBV6-5	TRBD2	TRBJ2-7	.	CASSYPLGGGCYEQYF	TGTGCCAGCAGTTACCCCTTAGGCGGGGGATGCTACGAGCAGTACTTC
TRBV2	.	TRBJ2-1	.	CASRRLESYNEQFF	TGTGCCAGCAGGAGACTAGAATCCTACAATGAGCAGTTCTTC
TRBV28	TRBD2	TRBJ2-7	.	CASCLAGSPNEQYF	TGTGCCAGCTGCTTAGCGGGGTCCCCTAACGAGCAGTACTTC
TRBV7-9	.	TRBJ1-1	.	CASSSRQSNTEAFF	TGTGCCAGCAGCTCCCGACAGAGCAACACTGAAGCTTTCTTT
TRBV4-2	TRBD2	TRBJ2-4	.	CASSQASGGAMAKNIQYF	TGTGCCAGCAGCCAGGCTAGCGGGGGGGCCATGGCCAAAAACATTCAGTACTTC
TRBV9	.	TRBJ2-3	.	CASSPHLTSSTDTQYF	TGTGCCAGCAGCCCGCATCTAACTAGCAGCACAGATACGCAGTATTTT
TRBV4-2	TRBD1	TRBJ1-4	.	CASSQDYRGRSNEKLFF	TGTGCCAGCAGCCAAGATTACAGGGGGAGGTCTAATGAAAAACTGTTTTTT
TRBV6-5	TRBD2	TRBJ2-1	.	CASSSSMVAGYNEQFF	TGTGCCAGCAGTTCTTCTATGGTAGCGGGATACAATGAGCAGTTCTTC
TRBV6-5	.	TRBJ2-7	.	CASRQDIPYEQYF	TGTGCCAGCAGACAGGACATCCCCTACGAGCAGTACTTC
TRBV5-1	TRBD2	TRBJ2-5	.	CASSLGLAETQYF	TGCGCCAGCAGCCTAGGACTAGCAGAGACCCAGTACTTC
TRBV13	.	TRBJ1-3	.	CASSLGGRGNTIYF	TGTGCCAGCAGCTTAGGGGGCCGTGGAAACACCATATATTTT
TRBV29-1	TRBD2	TRBJ2-3	.	CSVQTGGVTDTQYF	TGCAGCGTCCAGACCGGGGGGGTCACAGATACGCAGTATTTT
TRBV5-6	.	TRBJ1-1	.	CASSLRVGDTEAFF	TGTGCCAGCAGCTTGCGGGTAGGGGACACTGAAGCTTTCTTT
TRBV20-1	.	TRBJ1-2	.	CSAGGNGYTF	TGCAGTGCTGGGGGGAATGGCTACACCTTC
TRBV2	.	TRBJ1-5	.	CASSGLRAGQPQHF	TGTGCCAGCAGTGGACTCAGGGCTGGTCAGCCCCAGCATTTT
TRBV6-1	TRBD1	TRBJ1-2	.	CASRKAGTESYGYTF	TGTGCCAGCAGGAAGGCCGGGACAGAAAGCTATGGCTACACCTTC
TRBV11-2	.	TRBJ2-7	.	CASSPGNYEQYF	TGTGCCAGCAGCCCCGGGAACTACGAGCAGTACTTC
TRBV7-6	.	TRBJ1-6	.	CASSIRLGYNSPLHF	TGTGCCAGCAGCATCAGACTGGGCTATAATTCACCCCTCCACTTT
TRBV9	.	TRBJ2-3	.	CASSVGGVTDTQYF	TGTGCCAGCAGCGTAGGAGGTGTTACAGATACGCAGTATTTT
TRBV5-6	.	TRBJ2-7	.	CASSLAPMATYEQYF	TGTGCCAGCAGCTTGGCCCCCATGGCCACCTACGAGCAGTACTTC
TRBV4-1	TRBD1	TRBJ1-4	.	CASTGQGAANEKLFF	TGCGCCAGCACGGGACAGGGGGCGGCTAATGAAAAACTGTTTTTT
TRBV11-3	TRBD2	TRBJ2-1	.	CASSSSGGNYEQFF	TGTGCCAGCAGCTCCAGCGGGGGGAACTATGAGCAGTTCTTC
TRBV28	.	TRBJ1-1	.	CASTGNTEAFF	TGTGCCAGTACGGGGAACACTGAAGCTTTCTTT
TRBV19	TRBD2	TRBJ2-1	.	CASSSFLAGVDNEQFF	TGTGCCAGTAGTAGCTTCCTAGCGGGGGTTGACAATGAGCAGTTCTTC
TRBV7-7	.	TRBJ2-1	.	CASSLNRDNEQFF	TGTGCTAGCAGCTTAAACAGAGACAATGAGCAGTTCTTC
TRBV25-1	.	TRBJ1-2	.	CASSEARGANYGYTF	TGTGCCAGCAGTGAAGCCAGGGGAGCTAACTATGGCTACACCTTC
TRBV6-6	TRBD2	TRBJ2-1	once	CASSFPWAGGSGEQFF	TGTGCCAGCAGTTTCCCCTGGGCGGGGGGGTCCGGAGAGCAGTTCTTC
TRBV4-1	.	TRBJ1-3	.	CASSPSLLDRSPSSSGNTIYF	TGCGCCAGCAGCCCCTCCCTCTTGGACAGATCCCCCTCAAGCTCTGGAAACACCATATATTTT
TRBV18	.	TRBJ2-7	few	CASSPQGSGISYEQYF	TGTGCCAGCTCACCACAAGGGAGTGGGATCTCCTACGAGCAGTACTTC
TRBV10-2	TRBD1	TRBJ1-1	.	CATRGVNTEAFF	TGCGCGACCAGGGGGGTGAACACTGAAGCTTTCTTT
TRBV19	.	TRBJ1-5	.	CASSNQGGYQPQHF	TGTGCCAGTAGTAACCAGGGTGGGTATCAGCCCCAGCATTTT
TRBV27	.	TRBJ2-3	.	CASGSPGGLLTDTQYF	TGTGCCAGCGGATCTCCTGGGGGACTCCTCACAGATACGCAGTATTTT
TRBV2	.	TRBJ2-2	.	CASSALRGTGELFF	TGTGCCAGCAGTGCCCTCCGGGGCACCGGGGAGCTGTTTTTT
TRBV7-2	.	TRBJ1-1	.	CASSSNRESAKTFF	TGTGCCAGCAGCTCCAACAGGGAATCAGCAAAGACTTTCTTT
TRBV6-1	.	TRBJ2-4	.	CASSGTALLAKNIQYF	TGTGCCAGCAGTGGGACAGCATTACTAGCCAAAAACATTCAGTACTTC
TRBV5-1	TRBD1	TRBJ2-7	.	CASSYRQGTNVPYEQYF	TGCGCCAGCAGCTACCGACAGGGGACGAATGTGCCCTACGAGCAGTACTTC
TRBV5-4	.	TRBJ2-1	.	CASSSPGTTNNEQFF	TGTGCCAGCAGCTCCCCCGGGACAACCAACAATGAGCAGTTCTTC
TRBV7-9	.	TRBJ1-6	.	CASTSAGEGSPLHF	TGTGCCAGCACCTCGGCAGGGGAAGGCTCACCCCTCCACTTT
TRBV5-1	.	TRBJ1-2	.	CASSGTGTQGGYGYTF	TGCGCCAGCAGCGGGACCGGGACCCAGGGAGGGTATGGCTACACCTTC
TRBV6-4	TRBD1	TRBJ2-6	once	CASSKTGETSGANVLTF	TGTGCCAGCAGTAAGACAGGGGAAACATCTGGGGCCAACGTCCTGACTTTC
TRBV10-3	TRBD2	TRBJ2-1	.	CATSFSSGALSSYNEQFF	TGTGCCACCTCGTTTAGTAGCGGGGCTTTGAGCTCCTACAATGAGCAGTTCTTC
TRBV27	TRBD1	TRBJ1-1	.	CASRAGGTEAFF	TGTGCCAGCAGAGCAGGGGGCACTGAAGCTTTCTTT
TRBV29-1	.	TRBJ1-1	.	CSVGPAFF	TGCAGCGTTGGTCCGGCTTTCTTT
TRBV5-6	.	TRBJ1-1	.	CASSKTVRDTEAFF	TGTGCCAGCAGCAAGACAGTTAGGGACACTGAAGCTTTCTTT
TRBV2	TRBD1	TRBJ1-5	.	CASRGDRILSNQPQHF	TGTGCCAGCAGAGGGGACAGGATACTTAGCAATCAGCCCCAGCATTTT
TRBV13	TRBD1	TRBJ1-1	.	CASSSQGVGGTEAFF	TGTGCCAGCAGCTCGCAGGGGGTTGGGGGCACTGAAGCTTTCTTT
TRBV9	TRBD1	TRBJ1-2	once	CASSVGGRQGSLNYGYTF	TGTGCCAGCAGCGTTGGGGGCCGACAGGGGAGCTTAAACTATGGCTACACCTTC
TRBV7-9	TRBD1	TRBJ1-3	few	CASSHGQGLSSGNTIYF	TGTGCCAGCAGCCACGGACAGGGCCTAAGCTCTGGAAACACCATATATTTT
TRBV11-3	.	TRBJ2-5	.	CASSLQTFQETQYF	TGTGCCAGCAGCTTACAGACTTTCCAAGAGACCCAGTACTTC
TRBV14	.	TRBJ1-1	few	CASSQDRGGSTEAFF	TGTGCCAGCAGCCAAGATCGGGGGGGCAGCACTGAAGCTTTCTTT
TRBV18	.	TRBJ2-5	few	CASSPAGPETQYF	TGTGCCAGCTCACCGGCAGGCCCAGAGACCCAGTACTTC
TRBV11-2	TRBD1	TRBJ1-2	.	CASSGQGAQGYTF	TGTGCCAGCAGCGGACAGGGGGCGCAAGGCTACACCTTC
TRBV7-9	TRBD2	TRBJ2-5	.	CASSLTWTSGVGETQYF	TGTGCCAGCAGCTTAACTTGGACTAGCGGGGTGGGGGAGACCCAGTACTTC
TRBV5-5	.	TRBJ2-3	few	CASSLTKQGRTDTDTQYF	TGTGCCAGCAGCTTGACGAAACAGGGCCGTACGGACACAGATACGCAGTATTTT